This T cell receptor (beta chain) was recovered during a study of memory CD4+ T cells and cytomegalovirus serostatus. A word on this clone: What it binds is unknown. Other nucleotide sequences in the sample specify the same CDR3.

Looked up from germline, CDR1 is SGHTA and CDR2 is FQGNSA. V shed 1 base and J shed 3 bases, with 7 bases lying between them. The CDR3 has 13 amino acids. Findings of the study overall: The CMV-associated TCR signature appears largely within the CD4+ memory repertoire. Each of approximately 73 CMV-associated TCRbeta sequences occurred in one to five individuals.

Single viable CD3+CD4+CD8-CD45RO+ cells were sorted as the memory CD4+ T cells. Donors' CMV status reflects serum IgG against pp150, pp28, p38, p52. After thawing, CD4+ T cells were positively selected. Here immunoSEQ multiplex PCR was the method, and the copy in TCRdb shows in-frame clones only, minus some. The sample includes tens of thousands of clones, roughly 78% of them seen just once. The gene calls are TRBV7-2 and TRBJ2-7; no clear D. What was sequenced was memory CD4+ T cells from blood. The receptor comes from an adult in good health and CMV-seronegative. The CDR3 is CASSLEDGYEQYF. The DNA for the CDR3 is TGTGCCAGCAGCTTAGAGGACGGCTACGAGCAGTACTTC. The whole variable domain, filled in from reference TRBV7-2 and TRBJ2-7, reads GAGVSQSPSNKVTEKGKDVELRCDPISGHTALYWYRQSLGQGLEFLIYFQGNSAPDKSGLPSDRFSAERTGGSVSTLTIQRTQQEDSAVYLCASSLEDGYEQYFGPGTRLTVT.